Shown below are 3 T cell receptor beta chains from a single sample sequenced in a study of blood T cell repertoires in COVID-19. TCRdb's copy holds only in-frame clones and misses some; the assay was immunoSEQ multiplex PCR. The table has 210,000 or so clones, about nine tenths seen once. Sequenced input: peripheral blood. These receptor sequences come from a man aged 25 to 45 with COVID-19, enrolled during active disease.

The rearrangement links TRBV11-2 to TRBJ1-6; 7 nucleotides agree with TRBD1. V shed 5 bases and J 0 bases; nucleotides not matched to a gene: 10. CDR1 is SGHAT, CDR2 FQNNGV, per germline. CDR3 size: 18 residues. The CDR3 nucleotides read TGTGCCAGCAGCCCCGAGCAGGGACAGAGCTCCTATAATTCACCCCTCCACTTT. Translation gives CASSPEQGQSSYNSPLHF.

The genes are TRBV15 and TRBJ2-3; 9 bases agree with TRBD2. The CDR3 totals 16 residues. Germline V gene sequence: CDR1 LNHNV, CDR2 YYDKDF (reference sequence). V lost 4 bases to trimming and J lost 5 bases; unmatched junction nucleotides: 10. The CDR3 loop reads CATSTDSGGSGDTQYF. The DNA of the CDR3 is TGTGCCACCAGCACCGATAGCGGGGGAAGCGGAGATACGCAGTATTTT.

This clone was detected a few times. The chain links TRBV2 to TRBJ1-5; no reliable D call. The CDR3 is 14 amino acids. Germline lookup yields CDR1 SNHLY and CDR2 FYNNEI. Trimming took off 6 bases at V and 2 bases at J, with 11 bases between the two ends. The CDR3 reads CASRGLLGNQPQHF. DNA of the CDR3: TGTGCCAGCAGAGGACTCCTAGGCAATCAGCCCCAGCATTTT.